This TCR beta chain derives from a study of cytomegalovirus exposure and HLA in healthy donors. The wider study: Roughly 89 million unique TCR sequences came from HLA-typed donors in an early release.

CDR1 and CDR2 (germline): MNHEY, SVGAGI. V was pared by 8 bases and J by 3 bases, with 19 bases between. The CDR3 spans 15 residues. A multiplex PCR was run with 60 Vbeta primers and 13 Jbeta primers. Here immunoSEQ multiplex PCR was the method, and the copy in TCRdb shows in-frame clones only, minus some. The table lists 95,000 to 150,000 clones, approximately 77% of them singletons. A note on this clone: This CDR3 is also generated by other DNA sequences in the sample.

V and J are TRBV6-5 and TRBJ2-5; D may be TRBD1 (6 bases). The sequence came from a man between 18 and 35 years old in good health and CMV-seronegative. Sequenced input: PBMCs. The CDR3 reads CASGRVGTSKETQYF. In DNA, the CDR3 is TGTGCCAGCGGAAGGGTTGGGACATCAAAAGAGACCCAGTACTTC.